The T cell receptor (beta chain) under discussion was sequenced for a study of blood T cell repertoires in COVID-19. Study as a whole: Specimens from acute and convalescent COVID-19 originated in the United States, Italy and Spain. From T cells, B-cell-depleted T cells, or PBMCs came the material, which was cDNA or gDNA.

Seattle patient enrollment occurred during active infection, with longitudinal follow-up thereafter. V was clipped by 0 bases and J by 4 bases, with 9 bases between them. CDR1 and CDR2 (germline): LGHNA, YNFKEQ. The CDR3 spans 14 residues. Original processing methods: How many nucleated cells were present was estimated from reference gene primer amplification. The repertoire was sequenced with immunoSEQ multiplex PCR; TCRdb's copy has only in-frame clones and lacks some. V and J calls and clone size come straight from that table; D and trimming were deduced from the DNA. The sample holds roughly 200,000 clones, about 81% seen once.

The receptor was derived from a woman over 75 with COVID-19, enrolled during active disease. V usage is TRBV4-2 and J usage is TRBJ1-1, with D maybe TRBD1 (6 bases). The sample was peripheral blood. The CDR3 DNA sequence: TGTGCCAGCAGCCAAGAGGTGGGGGCCACTGAAGCTTTCTTT. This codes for CASSQEVGATEAFF.